One and the same sample provided the 32 T cell receptor beta chains below, sequenced in a study of T cells in localized non-small cell lung cancer. Clones were sequenced by immunoSEQ multiplex PCR, and TCRdb holds only the in-frame ones, with some missing. The data contain under 150,000 clones, around 90% of them singletons. The material was peripheral blood, obtained before any cancer treatment. These receptors all stem from a female donor aged 60 or older with stage I lung adenocarcinoma.

This CDR3 reads CASSPAAASSYNEQFF. CDR3 DNA sequence: TGCGCCAGCAGCCCGGCGGCCGCCAGCTCCTACAATGAGCAGTTCTTC. V and J are TRBV5-1 and TRBJ2-1; D is undetermined. CDR1 is SGHRS, CDR2 YFSETQ, per germline. This CDR3 spans 16 amino acids. The ends were cut back, 4 bases at V and 0 bases at J, with 14 bases in the middle.

J is TRBJ2-5 and V is TRBV5-1, with D perhaps given as TRBD1 or TRBD2 (6 bases each). Germline CDR1 reads SGHRS; CDR2 reads YFSETQ. V was cut by 4 bases and J by 5 bases, with 21 bases left in between. The CDR3 contains 16 residues. In DNA, the CDR3 is TGCGCCAGCAGCCCTCAGGGTTCGGGGGCATGGGAGACCCAGTACTTC. Amino acids: CASSPQGSGAWETQYF.

The V call is TRBV6-4, the J call TRBJ1-1; 10 nucleotides agree with TRBD1. The CDR3 totals 18 residues. J was trimmed by 4 bases and V by 3 bases; bases with no gene match: 14. Germline CDR1 MRHNA, CDR2 SNTAGT. The CDR3 here is CASSEYCGQGVLGTEAFF. CDR3 nucleotides: TGTGCCAGCAGTGAATATTGCGGACAGGGGGTCTTGGGCACTGAAGCTTTCTTT.

This clone is a singleton in its sample. The chain combines TRBV7-2 with TRBJ2-2; D unclear. Per the germline V gene, CDR1 is SGHTA and CDR2 is FQGNSA. Trimming cost V 5 bases and J 7 bases, with 11 bases left between them. This CDR3 comprises 13 residues. The CDR3 DNA is TGTGCCAGCAGCCCCCGAAAAAACGGGGAGCTGTTTTTT. Protein: CASSPRKNGELFF.

The rearrangement joins TRBV20-1 to TRBJ2-1; no reliable D call. The CDR3 extends over 11 amino acids. V was clipped by 3 bases and J by 9 bases, with 9 bases between them. Germline V lookup: CDR1 DFQATT, CDR2 SNEGSKA (reference sequence). The chain's CDR3 is CSASSGGEQFF. The CDR3, as DNA: TGCAGTGCTAGTAGTGGCGGTGAGCAGTTCTTC.

This clone was seen just once. V gene TRBV28 combines with J gene TRBJ1-2; tentative D call: TRBD1 (6 bases). The germline CDR1 and CDR2 sequences are MDHEN and SYDVKM. The length of the CDR3 is 13 residues. The V end lost 6 bases, the J end lost 2 bases, and 10 bases lay between the germline ends. Here the CDR3 reads CASRTGGNYGYTF. The CDR3 DNA reads TGTGCCAGCAGGACAGGAGGGAACTATGGCTACACCTTC.

This clone was found once. The chain links TRBV27 to TRBJ2-1; 9 nucleotides match TRBD2. The CDR3 has 13 residues. Per the germline V gene, CDR1 is MNHEY and CDR2 is SMNVEV (reference sequence). The ends lost 5 bases at V and 16 bases at J; junction bases unmatched: 12. The CDR3 DNA is TGTGCCAGCAGTCCCTGGACTAGCGATTTCCAATTCTTC. It specifies CASSPWTSDFQFF.

This clone was observed a single time. The V gene is TRBV30, the J gene TRBJ1-5, with 7 bases fitting TRBD1. V trimming: 3 bases; J trimming: 0 bases; junction bases outside the gene matches: 8. This CDR3 contains 16 residues. Germline assignment: CDR1 GTSNPN and CDR2 SVGIG (reference sequence). As DNA, the CDR3 is TGTGCCTGGAGCAAAGGGACAGTGAATAGCAATCAGCCCCAGCATTTT. Translation gives CAWSKGTVNSNQPQHF. Drawing the rest from reference TRBV30 and TRBJ1-5, the complete variable domain is SQTIHQWPATLVQPVGSPLSLECTVEGTSNPNLYWYRQAAGRGLQLLFYSVGIGQISSEVPQNLSASRPQDRQFILSSKKLLLSDSGFYLCAWSKGTVNSNQPQHFGDGTRLSIL.

The CDR3 DNA follows: TGCGCCAGCAGTTGGGTGAGGTTAGGCACTGAAGCTTTCTTT. Translation gives CASSWVRLGTEAFF. The chain joins TRBV5-1 to TRBJ1-1; D remains ambiguous. Germline-derived CDR1 and CDR2 are SGHRS and YFSETQ. The V and J ends lost 5 bases and 4 bases respectively, with 15 bases between them. This CDR3 is built from 14 residues. The full variable domain, completed using reference TRBV5-1 and TRBJ1-1, is KAGVTQTPRYLIKTRGQQVTLSCSPISGHRSVSWYQQTPGQGLQFLFEYFSETQRNKGNFPGRFSGRQFSNSRSEMNVSTLELGDSALYLCASSWVRLGTEAFFGQGTRLTVV.

For the CDR3, the DNA is TGCAGCGTGGGGGACAGGGGCGAGACCCAGTACTTC. It is translated as CSVGDRGETQYF. This chain uses TRBV29-1 with TRBJ2-5, with 10 bases aligning to TRBD1. V was clipped by 6 bases and J by 5 bases; unmatched bases: 3. The CDR3 has 12 amino acids. CDR1 is SQVTM and CDR2 is ANQGSEA in the germline V gene.

This clone was seen once. The gene calls are TRBV19 and TRBJ1-4; D perhaps matches TRBD1 (6 bases). The V end was cut by 4 bases, the J end by 7 bases, with 13 bases between. Germline V gene sequence: CDR1 LNHDA, CDR2 SQIVND (reference sequence). The CDR3 has 14 amino acids. DNA of the CDR3: TGTGCCAGTAGTACTACCGGGACACTTGAAAAACTGTTTTTT. Translation: CASSTTGTLEKLFF. Variable domain in full (rest from reference TRBV19 and TRBJ1-4): DGGITQSPKYLFRKEGQNVTLSCEQNLNHDAMYWYRQDPGQGLRLIYYSQIVNDFQKGDIAEGYSVSREKKESFPLTVTSAQKNPTAFYLCASSTTGTLEKLFFGSGTQLSVL.

The chain joins TRBV5-1 to TRBJ2-7; unclear D gene. Germline CDR1 is SGHRS and CDR2 is YFSETQ. V was cut by 0 bases and J by 7 bases, with 14 bases left in between. This CDR3 region has 14 residues. CDR3 bases: TGCGCCAGCAGCTTGGAGGGTTCAGTTGGGGAGCAGTACTTC. This sequence encodes CASSLEGSVGEQYF.

In this sample, this clone turned up a few times. V is TRBV5-1 and J is TRBJ1-1, with 7 bases fitting TRBD1. The V segment lost 2 bases and the J segment 4 bases; nucleotides outside the gene matches: 5. Germline CDR1 is SGHRS and CDR2 is YFSETQ. This CDR3 region has 14 residues. The CDR3 DNA reads TGCGCCAGCAGCTTACAGGGGTTTTCCACTGAAGCTTTCTTT. It specifies CASSLQGFSTEAFF.

Details on this clone: At one end, the junction sequence differs from germline, possibly due to a read error. This chain uses TRBV25-1 with TRBJ2-7, with D unclear. CDR3 size: 12 residues. Germline CDR1 and CDR2: MGHDK and SYGVNS. CDR3 loop: CRVVDILCEQYF. CDR3 nucleotides: TGCCGGGTAGTCGATATTTTGTGCGAGCAGTACTTC.

In DNA form, the CDR3 reads TGTGCCAGCAGCTCGACCACACCGACCCGGAGAGAGACCCAGTACTTC. It encodes CASSSTTPTRRETQYF. The chain joins TRBV7-9 to TRBJ2-5; D unclear. V was shortened by 4 bases and J by 4 bases, with 19 bases between the two germline ends. The CDR3 loop spans 16 amino acids. The germline V gene has CDR1 SEHNR and CDR2 FQNEAQ (reference sequence).

The chain employs TRBV30 and TRBJ1-1; D unresolved. This CDR3 has 12 residues. Trimming cost V 2 bases and J 1 base, with 5 bases left between them. Germline CDR1 reads GTSNPN; CDR2 reads SVGIG (reference sequence). Here the CDR3 reads CAWSKGNTEAFF. The CDR3 region has the DNA TGTGCCTGGAGTAAGGGGAACACTGAAGCTTTCTTT.

The chain is built from TRBV11-3 and TRBJ2-1; maybe TRBD2 (5 bases). Between the trimmed V and J ends, which lost 3 bases and 0 bases, there was a span of 9 bases. The CDR3 runs to 15 residues. Germline CDR1 and CDR2: SGHNT and YENEEA. CDR3 nucleotide sequence: TGTGCCAGCAGCTTCGAGGGTAGCTCCTACAATGAGCAGTTCTTC. The encoded protein is CASSFEGSSYNEQFF.

This chain connects TRBV7-8 to TRBJ2-4; D is perhaps TRBD2 (5 bases). V lost 1 base, J lost 8 bases, and 15 bases lay in between. The CDR3 length is 15 residues. Per the germline V gene, CDR1 is SGHVS and CDR2 is FQNEAQ. The CDR3 spells CASSLESREIHIQYF. In DNA form, the CDR3 reads TGTGCCAGCAGCTTAGAATCACGGGAAATTCACATTCAGTACTTC.

This chain connects TRBV5-1 to TRBJ1-2; D gene ambiguous. The CDR3 contains 15 residues. The germline gives CDR1 SGHRS, CDR2 YFSETQ. The V end lost 0 bases, the J end lost 6 bases, and 15 bases lay between the germline ends. The CDR3 DNA sequence: TGCGCCAGCAGCTTGGAGGTAGGCGTCGTCGATGGCTACACCTTC. As protein: CASSLEVGVVDGYTF. Looking up the rest from reference TRBV5-1 and TRBJ1-2 gives the full variable domain: KAGVTQTPRYLIKTRGQQVTLSCSPISGHRSVSWYQQTPGQGLQFLFEYFSETQRNKGNFPGRFSGRQFSNSRSEMNVSTLELGDSALYLCASSLEVGVVDGYTFGSGTRLTVV.

The V call is TRBV7-9, the J call TRBJ1-5, with D perhaps TRBD1 (6 bases). Germline V gene lookup returns CDR1 SEHNR and CDR2 FQNEAQ (reference sequence). This CDR3 comprises 14 residues. With 2 bases removed from V and 7 bases from J, the gap between germline ends came to 12 bases. In DNA form, the CDR3 reads TGTGCCAGCAGCTTAATTGGGGGCGGGCAGCCCCAGCATTTT. Translating it yields CASSLIGGGQPQHF.

The CDR3 loop reads CSVGPSPYEQYF. CDR3 in DNA: TGCAGCGTTGGTCCCTCCCCCTACGAGCAGTACTTC. The chain has TRBV29-1 and TRBJ2-7; D remains unclear. From germline, CDR1 is SQVTM and CDR2 ANQGSEA. With 4 bases removed from V and 2 bases from J, the gap between germline ends came to 9 bases. CDR3 length: 12 residues.

This rearrangement joins TRBV29-1 to TRBJ2-7; no firm D call. V lost 5 bases and J 7 bases, leaving 18 bases between the germline ends. Germline values: CDR1 SQVTM, CDR2 ANQGSEA. This CDR3 has 13 residues. The CDR3 here is CSVRGSTMREQYF. The CDR3 DNA reads TGCAGCGTTAGAGGCTCCACTATGCGGGAGCAGTACTTC.

V is TRBV7-2 and J is TRBJ2-1; 16 bases fit TRBD2. Germline values: CDR1 SGHTA, CDR2 FQGNSA. The CDR3 loop spans 16 amino acids. The V and J ends lost 0 bases and 7 bases, in that order; junction bases with no gene match: 0. This chain's CDR3 is CASSLAGLAGGNEQFF. CDR3 bases: TGTGCCAGCAGCTTAGCGGGACTAGCGGGGGGGAATGAGCAGTTCTTC. Filled out from reference TRBV7-2 and TRBJ2-1, the complete variable domain reads GAGVSQSPSNKVTEKGKDVELRCDPISGHTALYWYRQSLGQGLEFLIYFQGNSAPDKSGLPSDRFSAERTGGSVSTLTIQRTQQEDSAVYLCASSLAGLAGGNEQFFGPGTRLTVL.

The V call is TRBV23-1, the J call TRBJ2-7; tentative D call: TRBD1 (6 bases). TRBV23-1 is flagged as an ORF with uncertain function. Trimming took off 0 bases at V and 5 bases at J, with 11 bases between the two ends. The CDR3 length is 14 residues. The CDR3 DNA follows: TGCGCCAGCAGTCAATCTTGGGGGCAAGACGAGCAGTACTTC. As protein: CASSQSWGQDEQYF.

The chain uses TRBV5-1 and TRBJ2-1; D tentatively reads TRBD1 or TRBD2 (5 bases each). The V gene lost 4 bases and the J gene lost 7 bases, with 12 bases spanning the gap. The CDR3 contains 13 residues. From germline, CDR1 is SGHRS and CDR2 YFSETQ. This chain's CDR3 is CASSVGTANEQFF. As DNA, the CDR3 is TGCGCCAGCAGCGTCGGGACGGCGAATGAGCAGTTCTTC.

V gene TRBV19 combines with J gene TRBJ2-7; 12 nucleotides match TRBD2. The CDR3 is 15 residues long. Per the germline V gene, CDR1 is LNHDA and CDR2 is SQIVND (reference sequence). The V gene end was trimmed by 5 bases and the J gene end by 0 bases; junction bases not matched to a gene: 2. For the CDR3, the DNA is TGTGCCAGTAGTCCACTAGCGGGGGGCTCCTACGAGCAGTACTTC. It translates to CASSPLAGGSYEQYF.

The chain employs TRBV18 and TRBJ1-2; D not resolved. This CDR3 comprises 11 residues. Germline V gene sequence: CDR1 KGHSH, CDR2 LQKENI. Trimming left V 1 base short and J 5 bases short, with 2 bases between. This CDR3 reads CASSPQYGYTF. The CDR3 DNA follows: TGTGCCAGCTCACCACAATATGGCTACACCTTC. Using reference TRBV18 and TRBJ1-2 for the parts outside the CDR3, the full variable domain is NAGVMQNPRHLVRRRGQEARLRCSPMKGHSHVYWYRQLPEEGLKFMVYLQKENIIDESGMPKERFSAEFPKEGPSILRIQQVVRGDSAAYFCASSPQYGYTFGSGTRLTVV.

J is TRBJ1-2 and V is TRBV5-1; D gene uncertain. The CDR3 covers 13 residues. Germline V gene lookup returns CDR1 SGHRS and CDR2 YFSETQ. The V end was cut by 7 bases, the J end by 2 bases, with 12 bases between. The CDR3 sequence is CASGEGSNYGYTF. CDR3 bases: TGCGCCAGCGGTGAGGGATCCAACTATGGCTACACCTTC. The complete variable domain, with remaining parts taken from reference TRBV5-1 and TRBJ1-2, reads KAGVTQTPRYLIKTRGQQVTLSCSPISGHRSVSWYQQTPGQGLQFLFEYFSETQRNKGNFPGRFSGRQFSNSRSEMNVSTLELGDSALYLCASGEGSNYGYTFGSGTRLTVV.

This rearrangement joins TRBV7-2 to TRBJ1-5; a weak D match, TRBD1 (5 bases). CDR1 and CDR2 (germline): SGHTA, FQGNSA. The CDR3 is made up of 13 amino acids. The V end was cut by 3 bases, the J end by 6 bases, with 9 bases between. Here the CDR3 DNA reads TGTGCCAGCAGCTTGGGGCCGGGTCAGCCCCAGCATTTT. It translates to CASSLGPGQPQHF.

The V gene is TRBV7-9, the J gene TRBJ2-3, with TRBD1 identical over 7 bases. The CDR3 has 14 residues. Germline CDR1 is SEHNR and CDR2 is FQNEAQ (reference sequence). After removal of 6 bases from V and 2 bases from J, the junction contained 5 bases not matched to a gene. CDR3 sequence reads: CASSPGQHTDTQYF. CDR3 bases: TGTGCCAGCAGTCCGGGACAGCACACAGATACGCAGTATTTT. The whole variable domain, filled in from reference TRBV7-9 and TRBJ2-3, reads DTGVSQNPRHKITKRGQNVTFRCDPISEHNRLYWYRQTLGQGPEFLTYFQNEAQLEKSRLLSDRFSAERPKGSFSTLEIQRTEQGDSAMYLCASSPGQHTDTQYFGPGTRLTVL.

The chain couples TRBV19 to TRBJ2-1; 12 bases align to TRBD2. Germline lookup yields CDR1 LNHDA and CDR2 SQIVND (reference sequence). V shed 1 base, J shed 7 bases, and the junction held 14 bases outside the gene matches. The CDR3 is 19 amino acids. CDR3 residues: CASSIVPKTSGSVKNEQFF. The CDR3 region has the DNA TGTGCCAGTAGTATAGTGCCGAAGACTAGCGGGAGTGTGAAGAATGAGCAGTTCTTC.

In this sample, this clone turned up a few times. J is TRBJ1-2 and V is TRBV28; a possible D gene is TRBD1 (5 bases). The CDR3 is 12 residues long. V was cut by 6 bases and J by 5 bases, with 10 bases left in between. Germline loops: CDR1 MDHEN, CDR2 SYDVKM. CDR3 bases: TGTGCCAGCAGATCCCAGGGATATGGCTACACCTTC. Encoded protein: CASRSQGYGYTF.